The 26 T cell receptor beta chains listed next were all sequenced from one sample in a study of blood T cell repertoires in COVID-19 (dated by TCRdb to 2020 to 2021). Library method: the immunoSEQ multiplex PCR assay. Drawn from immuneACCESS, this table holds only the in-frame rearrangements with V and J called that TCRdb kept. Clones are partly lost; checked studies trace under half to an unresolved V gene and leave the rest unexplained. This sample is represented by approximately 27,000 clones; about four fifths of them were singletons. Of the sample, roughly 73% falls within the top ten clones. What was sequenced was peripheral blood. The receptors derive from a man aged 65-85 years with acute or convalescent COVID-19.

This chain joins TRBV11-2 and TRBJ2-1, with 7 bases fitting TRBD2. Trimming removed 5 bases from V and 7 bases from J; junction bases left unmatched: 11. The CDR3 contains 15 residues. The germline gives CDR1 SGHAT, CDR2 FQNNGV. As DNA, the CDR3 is TGTGCCAGCAGCACCCACCAAGCGGGGATTAATGAGCAGTTCTTC. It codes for CASSTHQAGINEQFF.

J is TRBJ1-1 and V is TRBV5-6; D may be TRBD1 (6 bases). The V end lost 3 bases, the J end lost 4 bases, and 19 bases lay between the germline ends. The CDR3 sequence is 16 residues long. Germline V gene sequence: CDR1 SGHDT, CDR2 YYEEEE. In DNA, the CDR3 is TGTGCCAGCAGCTCGGCCCAGCGGGGGGCACTCACTGAAGCTTTCTTT. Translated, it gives CASSSAQRGALTEAFF. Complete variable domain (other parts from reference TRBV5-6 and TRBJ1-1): DAGVTQSPTHLIKTRGQQVTLRCSPKSGHDTVSWYQQALGQGPQFIFQYYEEEERQRGNFPDRFSGHQFPNYSSELNVNALLLGDSALYLCASSSAQRGALTEAFFGQGTRLTVV.

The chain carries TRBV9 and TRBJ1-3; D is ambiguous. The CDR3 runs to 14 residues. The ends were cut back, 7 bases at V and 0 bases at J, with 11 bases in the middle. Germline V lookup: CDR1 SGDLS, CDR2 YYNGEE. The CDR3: CASAMMSSGNTIYF. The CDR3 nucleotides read TGTGCCAGCGCCATGATGAGCTCTGGAAACACCATATATTTT.

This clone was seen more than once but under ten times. CDR3 loop: CASSYGRRGKGEQFF. Written as DNA, the CDR3 is TGTGCCAGCAGTTATGGTCGAAGGGGTAAGGGAGAGCAGTTCTTC. The chain uses TRBV6-2 or TRBV6-3 and TRBJ2-1; tentatively, D is TRBD1 (5 bases). The CDR3 is made up of 15 amino acids. V was cut by 3 bases and J by 10 bases, with 19 bases left in between. Germline lookup yields CDR1 MNHEY and CDR2 SVGEGT.

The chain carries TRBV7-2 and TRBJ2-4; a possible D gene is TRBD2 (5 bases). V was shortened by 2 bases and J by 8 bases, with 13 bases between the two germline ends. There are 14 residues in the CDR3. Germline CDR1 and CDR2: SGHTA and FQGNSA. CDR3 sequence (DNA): TGTGCCAGCAGCTTACTGAGAGGGAGAGACATTCAGTACTTC. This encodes CASSLLRGRDIQYF.

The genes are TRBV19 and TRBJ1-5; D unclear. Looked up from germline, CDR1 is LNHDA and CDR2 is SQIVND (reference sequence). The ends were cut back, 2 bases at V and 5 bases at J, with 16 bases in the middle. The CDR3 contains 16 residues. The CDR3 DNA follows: TGTGCCAGTAGTATATGGGAGCCAAATGGCGATCAGCCCCAGCATTTT. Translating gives CASSIWEPNGDQPQHF.

The CDR3: CASSPNGVSRNTIYF. In DNA form, the CDR3 reads TGTGCCAGCAGCCCCAACGGGGTTTCAAGAAACACCATATATTTT. This chain uses TRBV3-1 (or the pseudogene TRBV3-2) with TRBJ1-3; no clear D gene. The V gene's germline CDR1 is LGHDT and CDR2 YNNKEL (reference sequence). V was pared by 4 bases and J by 5 bases, with 15 bases between. The CDR3 consists of 15 residues.

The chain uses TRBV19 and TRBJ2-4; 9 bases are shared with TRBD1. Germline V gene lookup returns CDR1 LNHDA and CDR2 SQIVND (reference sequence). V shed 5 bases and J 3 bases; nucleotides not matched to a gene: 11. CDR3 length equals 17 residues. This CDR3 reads CASSPRGQGEGKNIQYF. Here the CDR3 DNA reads TGTGCCAGTAGTCCTAGGGGACAGGGAGAGGGCAAAAACATTCAGTACTTC. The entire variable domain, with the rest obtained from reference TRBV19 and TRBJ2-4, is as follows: DGGITQSPKYLFRKEGQNVTLSCEQNLNHDAMYWYRQDPGQGLRLIYYSQIVNDFQKGDIAEGYSVSREKKESFPLTVTSAQKNPTAFYLCASSPRGQGEGKNIQYFGAGTRLSVL.

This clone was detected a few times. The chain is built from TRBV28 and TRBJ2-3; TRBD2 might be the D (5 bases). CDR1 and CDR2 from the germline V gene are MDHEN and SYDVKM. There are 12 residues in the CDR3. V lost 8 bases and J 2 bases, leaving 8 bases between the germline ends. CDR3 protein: CASRGNTDTQYF. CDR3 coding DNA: TGTGCCAGCCGAGGGAACACAGATACGCAGTATTTT.

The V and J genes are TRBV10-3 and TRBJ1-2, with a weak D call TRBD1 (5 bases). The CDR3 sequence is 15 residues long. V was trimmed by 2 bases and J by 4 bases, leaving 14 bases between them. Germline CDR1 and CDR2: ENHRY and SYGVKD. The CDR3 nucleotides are TGTGCCATCAGTGAGATGGCAGGAGGGGCCTATGGCTACACCTTC. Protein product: CAISEMAGGAYGYTF.

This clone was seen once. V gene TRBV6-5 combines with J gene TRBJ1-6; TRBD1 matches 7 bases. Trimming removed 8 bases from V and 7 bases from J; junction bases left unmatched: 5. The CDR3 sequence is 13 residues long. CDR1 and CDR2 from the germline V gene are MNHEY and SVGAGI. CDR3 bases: TGTGCCAGCCGACAGGGTGGAAATTCACCCCTCCACTTT. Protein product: CASRQGGNSPLHF.

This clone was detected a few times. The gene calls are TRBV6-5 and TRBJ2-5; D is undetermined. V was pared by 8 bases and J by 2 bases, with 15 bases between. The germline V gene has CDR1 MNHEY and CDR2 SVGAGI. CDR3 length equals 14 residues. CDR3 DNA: TGTGCCAGCCAGCGCGGCTGGCCGCAAGAGACCCAGTACTTC. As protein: CASQRGWPQETQYF.

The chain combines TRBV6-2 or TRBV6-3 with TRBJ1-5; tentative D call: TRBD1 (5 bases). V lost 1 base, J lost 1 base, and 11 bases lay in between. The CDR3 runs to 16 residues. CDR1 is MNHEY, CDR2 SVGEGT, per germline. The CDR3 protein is CASSYYATASNQPQHF. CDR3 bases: TGTGCCAGCAGTTACTATGCGACAGCGAGCAATCAGCCCCAGCATTTT.

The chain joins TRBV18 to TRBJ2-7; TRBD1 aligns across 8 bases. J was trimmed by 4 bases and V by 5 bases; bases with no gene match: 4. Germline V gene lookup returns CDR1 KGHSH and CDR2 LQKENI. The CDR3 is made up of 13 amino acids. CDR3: CASSVDRGYEQYF. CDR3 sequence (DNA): TGTGCCAGCTCAGTAGACAGGGGTTACGAGCAGTACTTC.

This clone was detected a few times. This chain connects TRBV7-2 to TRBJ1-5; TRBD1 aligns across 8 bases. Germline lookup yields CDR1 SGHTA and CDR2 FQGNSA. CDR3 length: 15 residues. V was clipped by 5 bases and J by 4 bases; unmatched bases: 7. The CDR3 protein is CASSGRTGLNQPQHF. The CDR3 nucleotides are TGTGCCAGCAGCGGGAGGACAGGGCTGAATCAGCCCCAGCATTTT.

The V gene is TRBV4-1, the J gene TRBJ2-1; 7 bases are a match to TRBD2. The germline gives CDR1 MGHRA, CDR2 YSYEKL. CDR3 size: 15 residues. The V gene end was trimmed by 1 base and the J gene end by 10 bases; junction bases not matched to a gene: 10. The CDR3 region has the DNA TGCGCCAGCAGCCAAGTGGTCACAGACGGGAGGGAGCAGTTCTTC. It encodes CASSQVVTDGREQFF.

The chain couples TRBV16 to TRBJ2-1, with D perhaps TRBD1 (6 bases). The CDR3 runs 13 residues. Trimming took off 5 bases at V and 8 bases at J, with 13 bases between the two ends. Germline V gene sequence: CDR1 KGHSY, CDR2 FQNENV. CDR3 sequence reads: CASSGQIRDEQFF. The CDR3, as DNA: TGTGCCAGCAGCGGACAGATCCGCGATGAGCAGTTCTTC.

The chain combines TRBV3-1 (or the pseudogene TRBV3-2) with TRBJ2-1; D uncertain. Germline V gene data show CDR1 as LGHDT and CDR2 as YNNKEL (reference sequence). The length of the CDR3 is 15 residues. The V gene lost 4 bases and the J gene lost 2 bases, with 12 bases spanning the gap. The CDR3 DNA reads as TGTGCCAGCAGCCTAAGGATGGGCACCTACAATGAGCAGTTCTTC. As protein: CASSLRMGTYNEQFF.

CDR3 nucleotide sequence: TGTGCCACCGGAGACAGGGATGGCGAGCAGTACTTC. As protein: CATGDRDGEQYF. The chain is built from TRBV24-1 and TRBJ2-7, with 7 bases identical to TRBD1. CDR1 and CDR2 from the germline V gene are KGHDR and SFDVKD. The CDR3 has 12 amino acids. V lost 9 bases and J lost 6; bases outside the gene matches: 7.

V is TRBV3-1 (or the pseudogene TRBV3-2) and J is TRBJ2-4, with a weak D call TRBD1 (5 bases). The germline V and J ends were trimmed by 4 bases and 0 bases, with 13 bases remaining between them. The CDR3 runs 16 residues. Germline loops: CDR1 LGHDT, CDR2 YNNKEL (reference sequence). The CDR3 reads CASSPDSSLAKNIQYF. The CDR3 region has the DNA TGTGCCAGCAGCCCTGACAGTAGTTTAGCCAAAAACATTCAGTACTTC.

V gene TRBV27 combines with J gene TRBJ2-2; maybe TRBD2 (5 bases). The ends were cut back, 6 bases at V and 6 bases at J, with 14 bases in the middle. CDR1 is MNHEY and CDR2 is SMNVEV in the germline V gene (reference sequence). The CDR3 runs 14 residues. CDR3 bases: TGTGCCAGCAGCCAGAGCGGCCCCTCCGGGGAGCTGTTTTTT. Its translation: CASSQSGPSGELFF.

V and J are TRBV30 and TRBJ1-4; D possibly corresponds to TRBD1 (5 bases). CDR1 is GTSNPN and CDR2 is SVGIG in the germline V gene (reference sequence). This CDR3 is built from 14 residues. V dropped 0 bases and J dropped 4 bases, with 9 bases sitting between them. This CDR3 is CAWSVQVINEKLFF. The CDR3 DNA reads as TGTGCCTGGAGTGTACAGGTTATTAATGAAAAACTGTTTTTT.

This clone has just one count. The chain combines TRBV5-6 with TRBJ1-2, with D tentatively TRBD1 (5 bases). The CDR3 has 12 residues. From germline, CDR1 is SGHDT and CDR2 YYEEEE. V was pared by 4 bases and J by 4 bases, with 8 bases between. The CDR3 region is CASSVTAYGYTF. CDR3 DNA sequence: TGTGCCAGCAGCGTGACAGCCTATGGCTACACCTTC. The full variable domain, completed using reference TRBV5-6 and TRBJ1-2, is DAGVTQSPTHLIKTRGQQVTLRCSPKSGHDTVSWYQQALGQGPQFIFQYYEEEERQRGNFPDRFSGHQFPNYSSELNVNALLLGDSALYLCASSVTAYGYTFGSGTRLTVV.

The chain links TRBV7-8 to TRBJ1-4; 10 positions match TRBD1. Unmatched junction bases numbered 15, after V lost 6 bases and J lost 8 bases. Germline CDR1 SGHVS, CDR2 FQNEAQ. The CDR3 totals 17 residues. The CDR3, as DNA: TGTGCCAGCAGAAAGGGACAGGGGTCGTTGGGGGGAGAAAAACTGTTTTTT. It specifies CASRKGQGSLGGEKLFF.

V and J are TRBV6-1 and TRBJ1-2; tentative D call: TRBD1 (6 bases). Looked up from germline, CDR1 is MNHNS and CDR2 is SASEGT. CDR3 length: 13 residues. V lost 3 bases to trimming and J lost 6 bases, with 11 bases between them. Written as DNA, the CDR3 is TGTGCCAGCAGTGAGGACAGATCTGATGGCTACACCTTC. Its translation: CASSEDRSDGYTF.

The CDR3 region is CASSPRTGRLETQYF. Written as DNA, the CDR3 is TGTGCCAGCAGCCCCCGGACAGGGAGGTTAGAGACCCAGTACTTC. The rearrangement uses TRBV7-2 and TRBJ2-5, with 8 nucleotides matching TRBD1. Germline V CDR1 and CDR2: SGHTA, FQGNSA. The CDR3 spans 15 residues. V gave up 5 bases and J gave up 4 bases; unmatched junction bases: 9.